This TCR beta chain was observed in a study of T cells in localized non-small cell lung cancer. General study points: Within adjacent lung there appeared a median about 54 of the top 100 tumor clones.

The CDR3 is 15 residues long. Looked up from germline, CDR1 is MNHNS and CDR2 is SASEGT. Trimming shortened V by 2 bases and J by 2 bases, and 13 bases separated the two germline ends. The table came from immunoSEQ multiplex PCR; TCRdb's copy has only in-frame clones and leaves some out. The table has some 49,000 clones, around 86% seen once. On this clone itself: Its antigen is not identified.

The sample in question was peripheral blood mononuclear cells, obtained before any cancer treatment. The J gene is TRBJ2-7, the V gene TRBV6-1, with D perhaps matching TRBD1 (6 bases). The clonotype comes from a man aged 35 to 70 with stage III lung adenocarcinoma. The CDR3 reads CASSESAQGPYEQYF. DNA of the CDR3: TGTGCCAGCAGTGAAAGTGCACAGGGCCCCTACGAGCAGTACTTC.